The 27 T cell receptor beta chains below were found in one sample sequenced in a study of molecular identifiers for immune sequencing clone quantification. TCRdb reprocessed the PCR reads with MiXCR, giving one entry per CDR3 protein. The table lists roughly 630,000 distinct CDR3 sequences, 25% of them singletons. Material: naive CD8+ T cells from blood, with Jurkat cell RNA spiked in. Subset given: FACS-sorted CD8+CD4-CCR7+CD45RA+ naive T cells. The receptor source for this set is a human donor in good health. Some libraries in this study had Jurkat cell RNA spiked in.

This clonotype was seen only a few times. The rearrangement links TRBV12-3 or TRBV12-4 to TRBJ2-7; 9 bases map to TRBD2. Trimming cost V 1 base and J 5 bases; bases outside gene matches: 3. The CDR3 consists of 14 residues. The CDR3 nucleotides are TGTGCCAGCAGTTTAGGTAGCGGGAGTGACGAGCAGTACTTC. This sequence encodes CASSLGSGSDEQYF.

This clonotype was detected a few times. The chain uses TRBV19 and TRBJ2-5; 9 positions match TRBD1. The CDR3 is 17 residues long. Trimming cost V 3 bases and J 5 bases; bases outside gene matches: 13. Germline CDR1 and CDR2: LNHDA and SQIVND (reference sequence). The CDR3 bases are TGTGCCAGTAGTATCGGAACCACGGACAGGGGCGAGGAGACCCAGTACTTC. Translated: CASSIGTTDRGEETQYF.

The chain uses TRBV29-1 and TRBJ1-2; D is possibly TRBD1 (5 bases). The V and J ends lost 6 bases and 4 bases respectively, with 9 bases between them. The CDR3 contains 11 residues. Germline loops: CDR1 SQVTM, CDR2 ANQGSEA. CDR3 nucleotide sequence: TGCAGCGTGGTTGACAGCTATGGCTACACCTTC. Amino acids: CSVVDSYGYTF.

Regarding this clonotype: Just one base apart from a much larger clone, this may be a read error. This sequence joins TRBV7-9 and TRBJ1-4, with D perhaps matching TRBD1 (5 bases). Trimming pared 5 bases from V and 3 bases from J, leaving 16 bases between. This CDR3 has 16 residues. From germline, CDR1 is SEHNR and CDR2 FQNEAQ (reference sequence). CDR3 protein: CASSPGTLAANEKLFF. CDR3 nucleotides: TGTGCCAGCAGCCCTGGGACGCTTGCAGCTAATGAAAAACTGTTTTTT.

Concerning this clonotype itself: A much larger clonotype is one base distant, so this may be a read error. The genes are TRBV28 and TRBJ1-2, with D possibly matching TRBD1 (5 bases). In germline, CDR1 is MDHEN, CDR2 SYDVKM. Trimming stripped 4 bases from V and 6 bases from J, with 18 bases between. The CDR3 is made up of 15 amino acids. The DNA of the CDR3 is TGTGCCAGCAGTTCAACCCAACAGGACCCCAATGGCTACACCTTC. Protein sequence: CASSSTQQDPNGYTF.

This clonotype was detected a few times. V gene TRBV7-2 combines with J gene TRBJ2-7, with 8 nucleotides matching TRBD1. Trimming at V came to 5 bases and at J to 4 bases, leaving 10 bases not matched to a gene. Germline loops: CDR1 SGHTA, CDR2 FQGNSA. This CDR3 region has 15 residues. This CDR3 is CASSPSTGALYEQYF. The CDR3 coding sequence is TGTGCCAGCAGCCCCTCGACAGGGGCCTTGTACGAGCAGTACTTC. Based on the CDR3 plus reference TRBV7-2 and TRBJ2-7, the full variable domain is GAGVSQSPSNKVTEKGKDVELRCDPISGHTALYWYRQSLGQGLEFLIYFQGNSAPDKSGLPSDRFSAERTGGSVSTLTIQRTQQEDSAVYLCASSPSTGALYEQYFGPGTRLTVT.

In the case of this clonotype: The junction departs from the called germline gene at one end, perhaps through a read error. CDR3 residues: CASSFLPGELANTGTQYF. The CDR3 DNA is TGTGCCAGCAGTTTCCTACCCGGCGAGCTAGCGAACACAGGTACGCAGTATTTT. V and J are TRBV6-2 or TRBV6-3 and TRBJ2-3, with D tentatively TRBD2 (6 bases). Germline assignment: CDR1 MNHEY and CDR2 SVGEGT. This CDR3 comprises 18 residues.

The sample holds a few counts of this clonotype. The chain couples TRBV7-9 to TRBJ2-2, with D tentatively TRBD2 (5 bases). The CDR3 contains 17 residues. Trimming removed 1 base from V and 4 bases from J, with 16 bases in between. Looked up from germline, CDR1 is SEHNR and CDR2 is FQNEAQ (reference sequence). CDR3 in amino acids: CASSLGWAPAGTGELFF. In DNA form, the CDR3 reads TGTGCCAGCAGCTTAGGTTGGGCCCCGGCGGGCACCGGGGAGCTGTTTTTT.

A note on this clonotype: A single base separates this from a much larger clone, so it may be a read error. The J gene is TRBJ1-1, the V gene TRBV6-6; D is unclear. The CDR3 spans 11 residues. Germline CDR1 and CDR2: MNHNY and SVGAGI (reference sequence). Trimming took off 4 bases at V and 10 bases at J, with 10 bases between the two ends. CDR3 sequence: CASSFPRGAFF. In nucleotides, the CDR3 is TGTGCCAGCAGTTTTCCCCGGGGAGCTTTCTTT.

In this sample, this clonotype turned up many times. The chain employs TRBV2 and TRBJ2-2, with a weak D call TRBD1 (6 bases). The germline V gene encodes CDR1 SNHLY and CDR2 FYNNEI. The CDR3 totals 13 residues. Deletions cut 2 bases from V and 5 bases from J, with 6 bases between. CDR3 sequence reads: CASSERGTGELFF. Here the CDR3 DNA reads TGTGCCAGCAGTGAAAGGGGGACCGGGGAGCTGTTTTTT.

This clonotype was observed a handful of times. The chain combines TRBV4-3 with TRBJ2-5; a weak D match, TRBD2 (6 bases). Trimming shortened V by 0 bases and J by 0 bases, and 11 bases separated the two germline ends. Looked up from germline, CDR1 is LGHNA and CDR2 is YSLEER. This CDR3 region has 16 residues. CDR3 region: CASSQDHRGYQETQYF. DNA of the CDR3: TGCGCCAGCAGCCAAGATCACCGGGGGTACCAAGAGACCCAGTACTTC.

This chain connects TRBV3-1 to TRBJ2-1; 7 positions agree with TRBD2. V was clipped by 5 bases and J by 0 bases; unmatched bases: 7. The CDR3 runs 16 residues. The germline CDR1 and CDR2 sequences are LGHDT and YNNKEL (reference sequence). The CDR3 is CASSTQRGPSYNEQFF. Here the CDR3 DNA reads TGTGCCAGCAGCACCCAGCGGGGCCCCTCCTACAATGAGCAGTTCTTC.

This CDR3 is CASSAGHNTGELFF. The CDR3 region has the DNA TGTGCCAGCAGCGCAGGGCACAACACCGGGGAGCTGTTTTTT. The chain joins TRBV9 to TRBJ2-2; TRBD1 is a possible D gene (5 bases). This CDR3 region has 14 residues. Germline V gene lookup returns CDR1 SGDLS and CDR2 YYNGEE. V shed 3 bases and J shed 2 bases, with 8 bases lying between them.

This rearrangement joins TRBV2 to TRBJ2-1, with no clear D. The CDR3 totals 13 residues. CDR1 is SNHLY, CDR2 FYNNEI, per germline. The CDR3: CARSEGAHNEQFF. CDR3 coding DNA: TGTGCGCGCAGTGAAGGAGCGCACAATGAGCAGTTCTTC.

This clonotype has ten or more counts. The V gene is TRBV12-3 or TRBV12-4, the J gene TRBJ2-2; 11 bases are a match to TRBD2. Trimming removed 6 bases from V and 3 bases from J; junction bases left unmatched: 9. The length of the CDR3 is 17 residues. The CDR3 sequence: CASSHALAGDYTGELFF. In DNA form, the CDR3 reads TGTGCCAGCAGCCATGCACTAGCGGGAGATTACACCGGGGAGCTGTTTTTT.

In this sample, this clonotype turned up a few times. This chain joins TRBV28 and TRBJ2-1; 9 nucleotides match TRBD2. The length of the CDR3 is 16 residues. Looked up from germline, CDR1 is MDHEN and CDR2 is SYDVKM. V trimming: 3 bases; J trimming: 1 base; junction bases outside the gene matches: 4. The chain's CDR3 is CASSFYSGGSYNEQFF. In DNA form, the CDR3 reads TGTGCCAGCAGTTTCTATAGCGGGGGATCCTACAATGAGCAGTTCTTC.

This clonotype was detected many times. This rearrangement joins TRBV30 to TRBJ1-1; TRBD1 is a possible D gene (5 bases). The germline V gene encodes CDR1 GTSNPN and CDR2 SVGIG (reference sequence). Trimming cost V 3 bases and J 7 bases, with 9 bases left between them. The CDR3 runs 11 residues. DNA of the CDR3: TGTGCCTGGAGAGAGGGGTATGAAGCTTTCTTT. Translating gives CAWREGYEAFF. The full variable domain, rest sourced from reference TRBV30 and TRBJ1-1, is SQTIHQWPATLVQPVGSPLSLECTVEGTSNPNLYWYRQAAGRGLQLLFYSVGIGQISSEVPQNLSASRPQDRQFILSSKKLLLSDSGFYLCAWREGYEAFFGQGTRLTVV.

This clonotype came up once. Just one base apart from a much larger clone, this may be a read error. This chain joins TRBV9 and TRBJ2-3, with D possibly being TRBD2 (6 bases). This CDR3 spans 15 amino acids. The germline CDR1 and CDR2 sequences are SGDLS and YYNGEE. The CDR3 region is CASSATVTSTDTRYF. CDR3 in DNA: TGTGCCAGCAGCGCGACAGTAACTAGCACAGATACGCGGTATTTT. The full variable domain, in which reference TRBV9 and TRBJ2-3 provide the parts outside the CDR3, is DSGVTQTPKHLITATGQRVTLRCSPRSGDLSVYWYQQSLDQGLQFLIQYYNGEERAKGNILERFSAQQFPDLHSELNLSSLELGDSALYFCASSATVTSTDTRYFGPGTRLTVL.

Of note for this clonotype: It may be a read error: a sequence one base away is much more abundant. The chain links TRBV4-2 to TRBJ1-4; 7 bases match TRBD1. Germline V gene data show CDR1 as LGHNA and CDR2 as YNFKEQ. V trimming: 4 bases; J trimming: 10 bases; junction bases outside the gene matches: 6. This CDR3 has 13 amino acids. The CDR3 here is CASSRDRQGKLFF. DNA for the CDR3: TGTGCCAGCAGCCGAGACCGACAGGGAAAACTGTTTTTT.

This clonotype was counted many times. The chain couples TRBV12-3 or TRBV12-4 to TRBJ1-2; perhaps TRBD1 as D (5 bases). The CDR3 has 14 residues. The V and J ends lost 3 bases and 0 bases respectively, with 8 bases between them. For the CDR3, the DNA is TGTGCCAGCAGTTTCGGGGGTTCTAACTATGGCTACACCTTC. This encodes CASSFGGSNYGYTF.

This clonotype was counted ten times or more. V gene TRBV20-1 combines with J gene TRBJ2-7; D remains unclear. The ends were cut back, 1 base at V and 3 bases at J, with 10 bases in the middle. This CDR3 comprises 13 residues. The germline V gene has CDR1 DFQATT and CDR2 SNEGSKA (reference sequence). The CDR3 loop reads CSARGATIYEQYF. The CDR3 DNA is TGCAGTGCTAGAGGGGCAACTATCTACGAGCAGTACTTC.

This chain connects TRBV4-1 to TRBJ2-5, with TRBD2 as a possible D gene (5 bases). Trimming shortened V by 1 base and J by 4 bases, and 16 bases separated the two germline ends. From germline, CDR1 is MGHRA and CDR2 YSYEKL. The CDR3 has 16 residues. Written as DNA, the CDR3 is TGCGCCAGCAGCCAAGGCATCCATCGGGGTCCAGAGACCCAGTACTTC. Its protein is CASSQGIHRGPETQYF.

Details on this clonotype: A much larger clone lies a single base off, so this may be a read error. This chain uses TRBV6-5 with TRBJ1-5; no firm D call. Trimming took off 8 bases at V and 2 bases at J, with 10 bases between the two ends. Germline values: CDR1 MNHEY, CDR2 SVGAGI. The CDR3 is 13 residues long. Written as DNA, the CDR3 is TGTGCCAGCGGGGTTCATGGCAATCAGCCCCAGCATTTT. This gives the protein CASGVHGNQPQHF.

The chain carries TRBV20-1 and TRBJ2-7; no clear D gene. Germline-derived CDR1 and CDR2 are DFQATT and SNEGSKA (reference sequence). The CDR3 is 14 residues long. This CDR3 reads CSSTPGMSSSEQYF. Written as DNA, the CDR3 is TGCAGCTCCACCCCTGGGATGTCCAGTTCCGAGCAGTACTTC.

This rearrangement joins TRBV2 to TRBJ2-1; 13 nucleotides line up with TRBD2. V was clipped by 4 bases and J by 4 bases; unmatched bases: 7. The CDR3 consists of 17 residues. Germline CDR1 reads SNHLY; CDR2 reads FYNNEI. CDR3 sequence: CASSVELAGGGYNEQFF. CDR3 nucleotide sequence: TGTGCCAGCAGTGTCGAACTAGCGGGAGGGGGGTACAATGAGCAGTTCTTC. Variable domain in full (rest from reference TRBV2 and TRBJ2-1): EPEVTQTPSHQVTQMGQEVILRCVPISNHLYFYWYRQILGQKVEFLVSFYNNEISEKSEIFDDQFSVERPDGSNFTLKIRSTKLEDSAMYFCASSVELAGGGYNEQFFGPGTRLTVL.

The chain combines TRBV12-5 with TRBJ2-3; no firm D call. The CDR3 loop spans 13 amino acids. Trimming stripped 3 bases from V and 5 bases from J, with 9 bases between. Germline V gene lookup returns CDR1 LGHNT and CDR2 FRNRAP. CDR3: CASGFLARDTQYF. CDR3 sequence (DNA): TGTGCTAGTGGTTTCCTTGCTCGAGATACGCAGTATTTT.

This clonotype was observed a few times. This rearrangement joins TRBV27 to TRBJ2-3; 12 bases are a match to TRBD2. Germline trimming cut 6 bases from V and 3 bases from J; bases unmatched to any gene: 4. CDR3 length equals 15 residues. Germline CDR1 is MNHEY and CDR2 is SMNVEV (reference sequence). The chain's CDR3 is CASRKLAGGTDTQYF. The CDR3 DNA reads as TGTGCCAGCAGAAAACTAGCGGGGGGTACAGATACGCAGTATTTT.